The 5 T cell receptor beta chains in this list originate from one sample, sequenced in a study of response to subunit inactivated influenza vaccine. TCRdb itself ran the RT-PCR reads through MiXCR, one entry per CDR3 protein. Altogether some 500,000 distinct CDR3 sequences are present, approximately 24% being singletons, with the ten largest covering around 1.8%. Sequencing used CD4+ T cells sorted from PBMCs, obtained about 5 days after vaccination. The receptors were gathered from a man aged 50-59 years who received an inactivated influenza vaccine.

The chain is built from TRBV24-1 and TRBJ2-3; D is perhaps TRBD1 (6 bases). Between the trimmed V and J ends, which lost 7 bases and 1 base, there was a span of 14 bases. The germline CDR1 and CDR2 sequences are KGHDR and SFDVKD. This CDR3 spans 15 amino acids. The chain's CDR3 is CATSATGVGTDTQYF. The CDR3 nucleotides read TGTGCCACCAGCGCGACAGGAGTAGGCACAGATACGCAGTATTTT.

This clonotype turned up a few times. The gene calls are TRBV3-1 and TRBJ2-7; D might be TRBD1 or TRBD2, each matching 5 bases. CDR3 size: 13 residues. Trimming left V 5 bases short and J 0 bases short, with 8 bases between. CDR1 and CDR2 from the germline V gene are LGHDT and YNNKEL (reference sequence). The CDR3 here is CASSGTISYEQYF. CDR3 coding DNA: TGTGCCAGCAGCGGGACGATCTCCTACGAGCAGTACTTC.

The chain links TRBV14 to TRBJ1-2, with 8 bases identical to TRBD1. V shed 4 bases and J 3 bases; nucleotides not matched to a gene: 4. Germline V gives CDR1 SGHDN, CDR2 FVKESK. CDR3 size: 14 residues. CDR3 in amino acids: CASSPMTGDYGYTF. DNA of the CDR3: TGTGCCAGCAGCCCGATGACAGGGGACTATGGCTACACCTTC.

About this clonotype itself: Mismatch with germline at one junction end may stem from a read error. The CDR3 nucleotides read TGTGCCAGCAGCAGGGCCGGGACAGGGGGATACATTGAGCAGTTCTTC. Translating gives CASSRAGTGGYIEQFF. The V and J genes are TRBV7-2 and TRBJ2-1, with 11 positions matching TRBD1. Germline V gives CDR1 SGHTA, CDR2 FQGNSA. The CDR3 loop spans 16 amino acids.

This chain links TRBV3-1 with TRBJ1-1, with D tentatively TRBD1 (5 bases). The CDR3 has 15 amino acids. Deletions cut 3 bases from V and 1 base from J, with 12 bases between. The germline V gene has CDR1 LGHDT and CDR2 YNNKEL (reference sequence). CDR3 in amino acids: CASSQVTAPNTEAFF. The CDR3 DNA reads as TGTGCCAGCAGCCAGGTGACAGCTCCGAACACTGAAGCTTTCTTT. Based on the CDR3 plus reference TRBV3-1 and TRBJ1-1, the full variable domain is DTAVSQTPKYLVTQMGNDKSIKCEQNLGHDTMYWYKQDSKKFLKIMFSYNNKELIINETVPNRFSPKSPDKAHLNLHINSLELGDSAVYFCASSQVTAPNTEAFFGQGTRLTVV.